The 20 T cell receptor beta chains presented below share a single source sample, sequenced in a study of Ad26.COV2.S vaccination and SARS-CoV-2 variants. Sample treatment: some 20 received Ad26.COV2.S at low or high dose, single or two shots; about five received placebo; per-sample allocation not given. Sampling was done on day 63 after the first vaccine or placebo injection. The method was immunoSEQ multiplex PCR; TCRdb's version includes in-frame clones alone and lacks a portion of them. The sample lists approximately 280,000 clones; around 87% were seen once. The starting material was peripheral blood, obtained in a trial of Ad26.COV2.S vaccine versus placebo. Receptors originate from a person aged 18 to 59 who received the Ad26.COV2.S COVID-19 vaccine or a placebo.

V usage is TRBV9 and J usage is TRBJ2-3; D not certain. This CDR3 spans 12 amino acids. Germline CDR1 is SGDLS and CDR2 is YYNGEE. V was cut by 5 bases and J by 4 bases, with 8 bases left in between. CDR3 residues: CASRDRADTQYF. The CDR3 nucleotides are TGTGCCAGCAGGGATCGGGCAGATACGCAGTATTTT.

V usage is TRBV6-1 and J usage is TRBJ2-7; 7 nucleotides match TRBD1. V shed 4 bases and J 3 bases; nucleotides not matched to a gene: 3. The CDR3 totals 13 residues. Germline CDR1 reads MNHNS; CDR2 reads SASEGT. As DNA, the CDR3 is TGTGCCAGCAGTGCCGGACAGGTCTACGAGCAGTACTTC. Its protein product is CASSAGQVYEQYF.

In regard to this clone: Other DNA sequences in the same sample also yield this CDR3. CDR3 residues: CASKAAYEQYF. CDR3 nucleotides: TGTGCCAGCAAGGCCGCCTACGAGCAGTACTTC. The chain links TRBV2 to TRBJ2-7; D is unclear. V dropped 7 bases and J dropped 2 bases, with 6 bases sitting between them. Germline values: CDR1 SNHLY, CDR2 FYNNEI. The CDR3 runs 11 residues.

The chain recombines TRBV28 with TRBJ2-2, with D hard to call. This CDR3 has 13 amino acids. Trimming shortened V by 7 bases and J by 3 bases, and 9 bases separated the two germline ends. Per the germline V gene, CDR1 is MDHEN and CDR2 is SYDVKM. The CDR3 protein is CASMIPDTGELFF. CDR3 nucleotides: TGTGCCAGCATGATTCCCGACACCGGGGAGCTGTTTTTT.

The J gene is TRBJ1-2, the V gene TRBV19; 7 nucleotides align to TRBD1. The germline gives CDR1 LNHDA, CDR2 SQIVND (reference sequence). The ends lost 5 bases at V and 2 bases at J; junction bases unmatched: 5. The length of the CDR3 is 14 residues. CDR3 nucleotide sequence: TGTGCCAGTAGTCCTCCGGGACAGAACTATGGCTACACCTTC. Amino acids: CASSPPGQNYGYTF. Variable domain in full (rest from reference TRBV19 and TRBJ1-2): DGGITQSPKYLFRKEGQNVTLSCEQNLNHDAMYWYRQDPGQGLRLIYYSQIVNDFQKGDIAEGYSVSREKKESFPLTVTSAQKNPTAFYLCASSPPGQNYGYTFGSGTRLTVV.

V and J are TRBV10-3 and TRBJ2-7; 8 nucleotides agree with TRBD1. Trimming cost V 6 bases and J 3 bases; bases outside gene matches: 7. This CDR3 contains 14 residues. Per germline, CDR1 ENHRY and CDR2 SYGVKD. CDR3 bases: TGTGCCATCAGGCCCGGGACAGGCCTCTACGAGCAGTACTTC. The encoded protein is CAIRPGTGLYEQYF.

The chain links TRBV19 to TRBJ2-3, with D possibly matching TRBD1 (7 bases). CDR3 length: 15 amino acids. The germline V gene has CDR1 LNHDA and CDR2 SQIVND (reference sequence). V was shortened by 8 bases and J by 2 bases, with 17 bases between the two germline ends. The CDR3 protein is CASVPQGGDTDTQYF. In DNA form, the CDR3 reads TGTGCCAGTGTACCGCAGGGGGGCGACACAGATACGCAGTATTTT.

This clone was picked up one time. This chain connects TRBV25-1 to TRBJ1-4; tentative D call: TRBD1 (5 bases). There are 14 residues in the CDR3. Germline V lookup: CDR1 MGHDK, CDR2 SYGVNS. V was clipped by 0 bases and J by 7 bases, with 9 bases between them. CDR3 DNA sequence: TGTGCCAGCAGTGAATATGGGGGGGGTGAAAAACTGTTTTTT. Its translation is CASSEYGGGEKLFF.

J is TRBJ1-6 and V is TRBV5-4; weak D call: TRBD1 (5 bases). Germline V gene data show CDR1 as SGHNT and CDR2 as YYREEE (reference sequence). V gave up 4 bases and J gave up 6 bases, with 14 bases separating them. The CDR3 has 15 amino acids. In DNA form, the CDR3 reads TGTGCCAGCAGCCCTGGGGCAGGAGTTAATTCACCCCTCCACTTT. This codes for CASSPGAGVNSPLHF.

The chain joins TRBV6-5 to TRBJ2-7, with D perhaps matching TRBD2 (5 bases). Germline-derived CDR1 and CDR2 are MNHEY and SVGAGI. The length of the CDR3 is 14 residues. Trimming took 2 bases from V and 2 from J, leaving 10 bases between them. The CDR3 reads CASSYERNTYEQYF. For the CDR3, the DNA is TGTGCCAGCAGTTACGAGCGGAACACCTACGAGCAGTACTTC.

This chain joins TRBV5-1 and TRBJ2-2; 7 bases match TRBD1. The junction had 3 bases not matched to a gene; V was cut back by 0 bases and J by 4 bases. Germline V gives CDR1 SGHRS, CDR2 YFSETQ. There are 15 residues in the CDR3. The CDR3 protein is CASSLGRGSTGELFF. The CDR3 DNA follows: TGCGCCAGCAGCTTGGGCAGGGGGAGCACCGGGGAGCTGTTTTTT.

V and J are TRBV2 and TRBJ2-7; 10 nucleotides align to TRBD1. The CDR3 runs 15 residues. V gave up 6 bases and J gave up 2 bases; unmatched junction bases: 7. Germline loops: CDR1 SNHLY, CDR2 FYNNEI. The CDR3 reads CASSWDRGKTYEQYF. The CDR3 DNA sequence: TGTGCCAGCAGCTGGGACAGGGGAAAAACCTACGAGCAGTACTTC.

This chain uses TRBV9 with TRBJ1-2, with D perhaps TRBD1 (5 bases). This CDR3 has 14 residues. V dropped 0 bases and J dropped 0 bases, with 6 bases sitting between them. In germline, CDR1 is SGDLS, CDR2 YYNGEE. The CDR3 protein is CASSVGGSNYGYTF. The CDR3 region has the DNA TGTGCCAGCAGCGTAGGGGGCTCTAACTATGGCTACACCTTC.

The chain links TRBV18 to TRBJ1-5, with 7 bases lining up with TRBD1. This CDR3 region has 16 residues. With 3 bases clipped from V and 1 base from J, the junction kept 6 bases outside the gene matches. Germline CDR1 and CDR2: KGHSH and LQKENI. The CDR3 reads CASSPEGAESNQPQHF. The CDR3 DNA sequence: TGTGCCAGCTCACCGGAGGGGGCTGAAAGCAATCAGCCCCAGCATTTT.

CDR3 sequence (DNA): TGCAGCGTTGAAGATAAAGCCGGGTACACCATATATTTT. This codes for CSVEDKAGYTIYF. The chain carries TRBV29-1 and TRBJ1-3; the D is unclear. V lost 0 bases and J 8 bases, leaving 11 bases between the germline ends. This CDR3 contains 13 residues. Germline lookup yields CDR1 SQVTM and CDR2 ANQGSEA.

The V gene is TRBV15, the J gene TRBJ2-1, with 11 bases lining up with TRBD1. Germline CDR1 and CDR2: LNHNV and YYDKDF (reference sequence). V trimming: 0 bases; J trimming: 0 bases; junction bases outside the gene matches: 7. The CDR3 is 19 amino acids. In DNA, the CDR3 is TGTGCCACCAGCAGAGATTCGTGGACAGGGGGCGGCTCCTACAATGAGCAGTTCTTC. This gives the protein CATSRDSWTGGGSYNEQFF. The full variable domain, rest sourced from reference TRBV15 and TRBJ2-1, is DAMVIQNPRYQVTQFGKPVTLSCSQTLNHNVMYWYQQKSSQAPKLLFHYYDKDFNNEADTPDNFQSRRPNTSFCFLDIRSPGLGDTAMYLCATSRDSWTGGGSYNEQFFGPGTRLTVL.

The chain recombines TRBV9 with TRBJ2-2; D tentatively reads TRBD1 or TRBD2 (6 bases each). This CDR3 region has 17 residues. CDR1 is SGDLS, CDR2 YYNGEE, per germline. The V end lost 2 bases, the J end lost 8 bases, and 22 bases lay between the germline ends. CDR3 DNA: TGTGCCAGCAGCGTGGTACCGGGGACCGCGGGGACAGGGGAGCTGTTTTTT. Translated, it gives CASSVVPGTAGTGELFF.

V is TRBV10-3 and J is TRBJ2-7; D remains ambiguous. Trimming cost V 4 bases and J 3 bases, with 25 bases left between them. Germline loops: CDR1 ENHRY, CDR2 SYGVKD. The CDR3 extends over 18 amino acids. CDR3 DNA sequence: TGTGCCATCAGTGGTGTAGAAACCCAGATAATGCCCCGCTACGAGCAGTACTTC. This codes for CAISGVETQIMPRYEQYF.

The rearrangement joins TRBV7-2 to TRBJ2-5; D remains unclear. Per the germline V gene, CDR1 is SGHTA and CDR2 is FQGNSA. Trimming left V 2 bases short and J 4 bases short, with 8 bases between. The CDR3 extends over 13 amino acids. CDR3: CASSLNLGETQYF. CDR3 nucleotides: TGTGCCAGCAGCTTAAATCTTGGAGAGACCCAGTACTTC.

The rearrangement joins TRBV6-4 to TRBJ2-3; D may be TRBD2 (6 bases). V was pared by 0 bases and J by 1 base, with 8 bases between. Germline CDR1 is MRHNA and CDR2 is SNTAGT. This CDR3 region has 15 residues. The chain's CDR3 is CASSDSPSGTDTQYF. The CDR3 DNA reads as TGTGCCAGCAGTGACTCGCCTAGCGGCACAGATACGCAGTATTTT.